A selection of T cell receptor beta chains follows, all from one sample in a study of low-dose radiotherapy and immunotherapy resistance in tumors. MiXCR, applied by TCRdb to the reads, yields one record per CDR3 protein. The table includes tens of thousands of distinct CDR3 sequences, under 25% detected once. This specimen was PBMCs, taken after low-dose radiotherapy plus immunotherapy. These receptors came from a female donor with ovarian cancer. Both conserved end residues are trimmed from each CDR3. Not every row has a clone size; where given, it reads once, few, many or a size class.

len,v_gene,abundance,CDR3aa
14,TRBV23-1,many,ASSRPTGQGAHEQY
13,TRBV5-1,many,ASTQSPGNTGELF
13,TRBV20-1,many,SARAPTSGAYEQY
11,TRBV5-1,many,ASSLDNNSPLH
13,TRBV11-2,many,ASSLGLAGYNEQF
11,TRBV6-2/TRBV6-3,many,ASSYSAVNEQF
14,TRBV2,many,ASSRPGGLHTGELF
10,TRBV13,many,ASRGGSGEQY
17,TRBV12-3/TRBV12-4,many,ASSPGQGRNIPNTGELF
14,TRBV6-1,many,ASSYSGRGSGNTIY
16,TRBV21-1,-,ASSPPSPTSGGQETQY
14,TRBV28,many,ASSFPAGQGAYEQY
13,TRBV10-3,many,AISESGFRAGELF
15,TRBV6-2/TRBV6-3,many,ASSYSGQGIAKNIQY
11,TRBV10-2,many,ASSPGLDQPQH
13,TRBV11-3,many,ASSLSPDPSYEQY
15,TRBV5-1,many,ASSLEGGLAGYNEQF
11,TRBV30,-,AWSDGGGTGYT
13,TRBV12-3/TRBV12-4,many,ASSLDWGAKGEQF
15,TRBV24-1,many,ATSDSGVGLAIDEQF
11,TRBV29-1,many,SVVWAGQETQY
14,TRBV12-5,few,ASGSRLAGGTDTQY
16,TRBV4-3,-,ASSQVLAGVKRTDTQY
16,TRBV3-1,many,ASSQDSISGSSYNEQF
17,TRBV21-1,many,ASSKVEAGGCTSYNEQF
12,TRBV15,many,ATSTGQGGYGYT
13,TRBV20-1,-,SASPSRDSADTQY
13,TRBV30,-,AWSVPDRGRYEQY
12,TRBV18,-,ASSTGAGNTEAF
15,TRBV20-1,many,SASQTWGDIMNTEAF